The clone carrying this T cell receptor beta chain was counted a few times. This CDR3 has 16 amino acids. The germline gives CDR1 LNHDA, CDR2 SQIVND (reference sequence). Trimming left V 0 bases short and J 5 bases short, with 14 bases between. Authors' processing steps: Nucleated cell number was recorded as an estimate derived from reference gene primer amplification. This table comes from immunoSEQ multiplex PCR, and its TCRdb copy is limited to in-frame clones, with some not included. From that table come the V and J calls and clone size; the DNA was used to work out D and trimming. The sample contains about 240,000 clones, roughly four fifths of which appear only once. This entry is derived from a study of blood T cell repertoires in COVID-19.

This sequence joins TRBV19 and TRBJ1-5; D not resolved. The TCR originated in a woman older than 75 with acute or convalescent COVID-19. Sequences were obtained from peripheral blood. The chain's CDR3 is CASSIDEGTIHQPQHF. For the CDR3, the DNA is TGTGCCAGTAGTATAGATGAGGGCACGATCCATCAGCCCCAGCATTTT.